This entry concerns a single T cell receptor beta chain. Its cognate antigen is unknown. The PCR made use of 60 Vbeta and 13 Jbeta primers. Sequencing used immunoSEQ multiplex PCR; TCRdb keeps in-frame clones, though not all of them. The sample has under 200,000 clones; roughly 73% are singletons. The data were taken from a study of cytomegalovirus exposure and HLA in healthy donors. Study-wide context: There were about 85 million unique TCRs (from HLA-typed donors) in an early data release.

Healthy bone marrow donors formed the donor group. The CDR3 has 15 residues. Germline CDR1 and CDR2: MNHEY and SMNVEV (reference sequence). V trimming: 2 bases; J trimming: 4 bases; junction bases outside the gene matches: 5. Findings of the study overall: Researchers reportedly found TCR beta sequences accurately predicted most subjects' HLA-A and HLA-B alleles. CMV serostatus alone was available as immune exposure information.

The chain combines TRBV27 with TRBJ2-5, with 9 bases identical to TRBD2. The sequenced sample consisted of PBMCs. The origin of this receptor is a woman in her twenties or thirties in good health and CMV-seronegative. This CDR3 reads CASSLDGTSRETQYF. In DNA form, the CDR3 reads TGTGCCAGCAGTTTAGACGGGACTAGCCGAGAGACCCAGTACTTC.